What follows are 18 T cell receptor beta chains derived from one specimen sequenced in a study of OX40 agonist ivuxolimab in advanced cancers. TCRdb's table, derived via immunoSEQ multiplex PCR, lists solely in-frame clones and lacks some. The table shows about 110,000 clones, with less than 95% occurring only once. Material: CD4+ or CD8+ T cells sorted from blood, obtained in a trial of the OX40 agonist ivuxolimab. Receptors originate from an adult with an advanced solid tumor such as melanoma, head and neck, liver or kidney cancer.

The chain carries TRBV5-4 and TRBJ1-4; 9 bases are shared with TRBD1. CDR1 and CDR2 (germline): SGHNT, YYREEE (reference sequence). V shed 4 bases and J 5 bases; nucleotides not matched to a gene: 6. The CDR3 is made up of 15 amino acids. CDR3 residues: CASSRRGQGNEKLFF. The CDR3 DNA reads as TGTGCCAGCAGCCGTAGAGGACAGGGGAATGAAAAACTGTTTTTT.

This sequence joins TRBV11-1 and TRBJ2-3; TRBD2 might be the D (5 bases). The germline V gene has CDR1 SGHAT and CDR2 FQDESV (reference sequence). This CDR3 region has 14 residues. The ends were cut back, 9 bases at V and 1 base at J, with 14 bases in the middle. For the CDR3, the DNA is TGTGCCAGTGCGAGAGGGCAGGGCACAGATACGCAGTATTTT. Translating gives CASARGQGTDTQYF.

The CDR3 reads CASSQDRASTSTDTQYF. In DNA form, the CDR3 reads TGCGCCAGCAGCCAAGACAGGGCCTCAACTAGCACAGATACGCAGTATTTT. This rearrangement joins TRBV4-1 to TRBJ2-3; possibly TRBD1 for D (5 bases). CDR3 length equals 17 residues. Trimming pared 0 bases from V and 0 bases from J, leaving 13 bases between. Germline V CDR1 and CDR2: MGHRA, YSYEKL.

V usage is TRBV2 and J usage is TRBJ1-4, with 9 bases aligning to TRBD1. The V gene end was trimmed by 6 bases and the J gene end by 8 bases; junction bases not matched to a gene: 7. The CDR3 is made up of 14 amino acids. The germline CDR1 and CDR2 sequences are SNHLY and FYNNEI. CDR3 bases: TGTGCCAGCAGACGGGGACAGGGAGAAGAAAAACTGTTTTTT. Its protein is CASRRGQGEEKLFF.

In its sample, this clone was seen once. The genes are TRBV27 and TRBJ2-7; the D gene is possibly TRBD2 (6 bases). The germline gives CDR1 MNHEY, CDR2 SMNVEV (reference sequence). The V gene lost 10 bases and the J gene lost 9 bases, with 25 bases spanning the gap. CDR3 length: 14 amino acids. The CDR3 DNA reads as TGTGCCACGTCCGGGACTCCAACGATCGGGGGGCAGTACTTC. Its protein is CATSGTPTIGGQYF.

The genes are TRBV5-6 and TRBJ2-3; no reliable D call. Germline CDR1 is SGHDT and CDR2 is YYEEEE. There are 15 residues in the CDR3. The ends were cut back, 2 bases at V and 0 bases at J, with 10 bases in the middle. CDR3 sequence reads: CASSFFQPSTDTQYF. CDR3 DNA sequence: TGTGCCAGCAGCTTTTTCCAGCCTAGCACAGATACGCAGTATTTT.

The V call is TRBV20-1, the J call TRBJ2-1; unclear D gene. Germline lookup yields CDR1 DFQATT and CDR2 SNEGSKA (reference sequence). V was clipped by 0 bases and J by 10 bases, with 7 bases between them. The CDR3 is made up of 11 amino acids. CDR3 residues: CSARDRREQFF. The CDR3 DNA follows: TGCAGTGCTAGAGATAGAAGAGAGCAGTTCTTC.

The chain joins TRBV9 to TRBJ2-3, with 7 bases matching TRBD1. CDR3 length: 17 residues. V was pared by 3 bases and J by 0 bases, with 10 bases of the junction left unmatched. The germline V gene has CDR1 SGDLS and CDR2 YYNGEE. The CDR3 region has the DNA TGTGCCAGCAGCGCGGATCTGGGACAGCCTAGCACAGATACGCAGTATTTT. This codes for CASSADLGQPSTDTQYF.

The chain links TRBV2 to TRBJ1-1, with D perhaps TRBD1 (5 bases). V was pared by 7 bases and J by 11 bases, with 17 bases between. The CDR3 contains 12 residues. The germline CDR1 and CDR2 sequences are SNHLY and FYNNEI. The CDR3, as DNA: TGTGCCAGCATGGAGGGACCGGGTGAGGCTTTCTTT. The encoded protein is CASMEGPGEAFF.

A single count supports this clone. The chain employs TRBV27 and TRBJ1-1; TRBD1 might be the D (5 bases). V shed 3 bases and J shed 0 bases, with 17 bases lying between them. The germline V gene has CDR1 MNHEY and CDR2 SMNVEV (reference sequence). This CDR3 is built from 17 residues. The CDR3 loop is CASSFKGGGTLNTEAFF. The DNA of the CDR3 is TGTGCCAGCAGTTTTAAGGGCGGGGGAACTTTGAACACTGAAGCTTTCTTT.

J is TRBJ2-7 and V is TRBV2; TRBD2 matches at 12 bases. V lost 8 bases to trimming and J lost 3 bases; unmatched junction nucleotides: 5. The CDR3 loop spans 14 amino acids. In germline, CDR1 is SNHLY, CDR2 FYNNEI. This CDR3 is CASHRLAGDYEQYF. DNA for the CDR3: TGTGCCAGCCATCGACTAGCGGGAGACTACGAGCAGTACTTC.

This clone was seen a handful of times. The rearrangement links TRBV11-3 to TRBJ1-1; D unresolved. Germline V gene data show CDR1 as SGHNT and CDR2 as YENEEA. V was pared by 4 bases and J by 5 bases, with 11 bases between. CDR3 length equals 13 residues. CDR3 coding DNA: TGTGCCAGCAGCTCATTTGGGGAAACTGAAGCTTTCTTT. Its translation: CASSSFGETEAFF. The full variable domain, completed using reference TRBV11-3 and TRBJ1-1, is EAGVVQSPRYKIIEKKQPVAFWCNPISGHNTLYWYLQNLGQGPELLIRYENEEAVDDSQLPKDRFSAERLKGVDSTLKIQPAELGDSAVYLCASSSFGETEAFFGQGTRLTVV.

V usage is TRBV2 and J usage is TRBJ2-2; no definite D call. Germline V CDR1 and CDR2: SNHLY, FYNNEI. Trimming removed 3 bases at V and 10 bases at J, with 12 bases between. This CDR3 comprises 13 residues. The CDR3 nucleotides read TGTGCCAGCAGTGAGGGTAGGCTTTTGGAGCTGTTTTTT. Translation gives CASSEGRLLELFF.

The gene calls are TRBV29-1 and TRBJ2-3, with D hard to call. There are 11 residues in the CDR3. Per the germline V gene, CDR1 is SQVTM and CDR2 is ANQGSEA. V lost 4 bases, J lost 1 base, and 3 bases lay in between. CDR3 amino acids: CSVGGTDTQYF. CDR3 nucleotide sequence: TGCAGCGTTGGAGGCACAGATACGCAGTATTTT.

This sequence joins TRBV6-5 and TRBJ2-7; TRBD2 might be the D (6 bases). V was trimmed by 0 bases and J by 3 bases, leaving 12 bases between them. CDR1 and CDR2 from the germline V gene are MNHEY and SVGAGI. There are 15 residues in the CDR3. The CDR3 loop is CASSYSISGGYEQYF. CDR3 in DNA: TGTGCCAGCAGTTACTCGATCTCCGGGGGCTACGAGCAGTACTTC.

This rearrangement joins TRBV19 to TRBJ2-3, with D perhaps matching TRBD2 (5 bases). The germline CDR1 and CDR2 sequences are LNHDA and SQIVND (reference sequence). CDR3 length: 14 amino acids. V lost 4 bases, J lost 2 bases, and 10 bases lay in between. CDR3 coding DNA: TGTGCCAGTAGTACCTGGACTTACACAGATACGCAGTATTTT. Amino acid sequence: CASSTWTYTDTQYF.

V and J are TRBV19 and TRBJ1-1; 7 positions match TRBD1. This CDR3 region has 15 residues. Per the germline V gene, CDR1 is LNHDA and CDR2 is SQIVND (reference sequence). V was pared by 5 bases and J by 0 bases, with 6 bases of the junction left unmatched. The CDR3 coding sequence is TGTGCCAGTAGTGTCGACAGGGTTTTGAACACTGAAGCTTTCTTT. Protein product: CASSVDRVLNTEAFF.

The V call is TRBV10-3, the J call TRBJ1-1, with D possibly matching TRBD1 (6 bases). Trimming removed 4 bases from V and 2 bases from J, with 17 bases in between. The CDR3 has 16 amino acids. Germline loops: CDR1 ENHRY, CDR2 SYGVKD. The CDR3 sequence: CAISGEWRGANTEAFF. The CDR3, as DNA: TGTGCCATCAGTGGCGAATGGAGGGGGGCTAACACTGAAGCTTTCTTT.